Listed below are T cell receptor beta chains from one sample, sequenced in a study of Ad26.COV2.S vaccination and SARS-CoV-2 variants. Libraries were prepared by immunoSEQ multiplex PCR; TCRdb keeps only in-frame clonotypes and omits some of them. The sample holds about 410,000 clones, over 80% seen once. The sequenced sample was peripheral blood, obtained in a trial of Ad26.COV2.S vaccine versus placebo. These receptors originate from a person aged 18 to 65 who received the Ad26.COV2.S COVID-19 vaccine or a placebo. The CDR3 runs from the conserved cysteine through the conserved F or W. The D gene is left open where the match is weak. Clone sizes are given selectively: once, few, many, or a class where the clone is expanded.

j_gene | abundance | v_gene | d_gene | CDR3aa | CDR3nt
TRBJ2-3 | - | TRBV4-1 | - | CASSQDSDSTDTQYF | TGCGCCAGCAGCCAAGATTCGGACAGCACAGATACGCAGTATTTT
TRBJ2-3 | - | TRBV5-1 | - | CASSLDWGRNADTQYF | TGCGCCAGCAGCTTGGATTGGGGGCGCAACGCAGATACGCAGTATTTT
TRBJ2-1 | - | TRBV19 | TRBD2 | CASSDTSGGHYEQFF | TGTGCCAGTAGCGATACTAGCGGGGGTCATTATGAGCAGTTCTTC
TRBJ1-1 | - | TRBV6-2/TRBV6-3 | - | CASSSGRTNTEAFF | TGTGCCAGCAGTTCCGGGAGGACGAACACTGAAGCTTTCTTT
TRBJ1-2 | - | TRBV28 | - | CASSWKGYGYTF | TGTGCCAGCAGTTGGAAGGGCTATGGCTACACCTTC
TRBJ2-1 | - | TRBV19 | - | CASSIVHRVSDEQFF | TGTGCCAGTAGTATAGTCCACAGGGTGAGTGATGAGCAGTTCTTC
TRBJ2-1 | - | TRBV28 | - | CASSLLTGPGDEQFF | TGTGCCAGCAGTTTGCTTACAGGTCCAGGTGATGAGCAGTTCTTC
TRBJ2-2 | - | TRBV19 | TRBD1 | CASSPRDSTGELFF | TGTGCCAGTAGTCCTCGGGACAGCACCGGGGAGCTGTTTTTT
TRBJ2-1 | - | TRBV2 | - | CASSGEGWGADEQFF | TGTGCCAGCAGTGGTGAGGGTTGGGGGGCGGATGAGCAGTTCTTC
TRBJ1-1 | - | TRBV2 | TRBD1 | CASSTGGTNTEAFF | TGTGCCAGCAGTACAGGGGGGACGAACACTGAAGCTTTCTTT
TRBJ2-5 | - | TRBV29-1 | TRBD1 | CSVAGQAQETQYF | TGCAGCGTTGCCGGACAGGCCCAAGAGACCCAGTACTTC
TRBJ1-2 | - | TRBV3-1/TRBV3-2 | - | CASSPGAFRTHYGYTF | TGTGCCAGCAGCCCGGGGGCGTTCAGAACTCACTATGGCTACACCTTC
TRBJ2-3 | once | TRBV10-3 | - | CAISAGGRAADTQYF | TGTGCCATCAGTGCTGGCGGCAGGGCGGCAGATACGCAGTATTTT
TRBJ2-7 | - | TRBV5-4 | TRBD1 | CASSLAPRGQGAWEQYF | TGTGCCAGCAGCTTGGCCCCTCGGGGACAGGGGGCGTGGGAGCAGTACTTC
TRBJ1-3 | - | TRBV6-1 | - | CASSDRSGNTIYF | TGTGCCAGCAGTGATAGATCTGGAAACACCATATATTTT
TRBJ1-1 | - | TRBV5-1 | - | CASSLAQGSPVNTEAFF | TGCGCCAGCAGCTTGGCGCAGGGGAGTCCCGTGAACACTGAAGCTTTCTTT
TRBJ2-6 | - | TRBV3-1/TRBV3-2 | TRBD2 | CASSKPGLAPSGANVLTF | TGTGCCAGCAGCAAACCGGGACTAGCACCATCTGGGGCCAACGTCCTGACTTTC
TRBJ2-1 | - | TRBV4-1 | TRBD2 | CASSRTGTSGGTYSYNEQFF | TGCGCCAGCAGCCGCACCGGGACTAGCGGGGGAACTTACTCCTACAATGAGCAGTTCTTC
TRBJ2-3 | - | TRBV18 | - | CASSPPGLLTDTQYF | TGTGCCAGCTCACCACCGGGACTCCTCACAGATACGCAGTATTTT
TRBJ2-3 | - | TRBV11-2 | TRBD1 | CASSLITGTGSIRTDTQYF | TGTGCCAGCAGCTTGATTACCGGGACAGGGAGCATCCGCACAGATACGCAGTATTTT
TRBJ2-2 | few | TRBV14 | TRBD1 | CASSQVLFGTGGNTGELFF | TGTGCCAGCAGCCAAGTTCTCTTCGGGACAGGGGGTAACACCGGGGAGCTGTTTTTT
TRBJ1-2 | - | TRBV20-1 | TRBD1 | CSASDRGMGYTF | TGCAGTGCTAGTGACAGGGGTATGGGCTACACCTTC
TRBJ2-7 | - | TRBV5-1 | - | CASSSDSTAQSYEQYF | TGCGCCAGCAGCTCTGACTCCACCGCGCAATCCTACGAGCAGTACTTC